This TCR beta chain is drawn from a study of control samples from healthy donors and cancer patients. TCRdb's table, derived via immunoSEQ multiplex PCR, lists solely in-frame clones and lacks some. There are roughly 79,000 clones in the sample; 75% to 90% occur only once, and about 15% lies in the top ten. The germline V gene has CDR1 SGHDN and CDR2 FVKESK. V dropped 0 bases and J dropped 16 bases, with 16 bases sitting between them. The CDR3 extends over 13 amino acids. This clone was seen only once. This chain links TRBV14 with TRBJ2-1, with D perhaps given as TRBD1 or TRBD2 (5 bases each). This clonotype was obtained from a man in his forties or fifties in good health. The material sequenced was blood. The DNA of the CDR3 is TGTGCCAGCAGCCAAGAGCTGGGGACCCCTATTTTCTTC. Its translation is CASSQELGTPIFF.